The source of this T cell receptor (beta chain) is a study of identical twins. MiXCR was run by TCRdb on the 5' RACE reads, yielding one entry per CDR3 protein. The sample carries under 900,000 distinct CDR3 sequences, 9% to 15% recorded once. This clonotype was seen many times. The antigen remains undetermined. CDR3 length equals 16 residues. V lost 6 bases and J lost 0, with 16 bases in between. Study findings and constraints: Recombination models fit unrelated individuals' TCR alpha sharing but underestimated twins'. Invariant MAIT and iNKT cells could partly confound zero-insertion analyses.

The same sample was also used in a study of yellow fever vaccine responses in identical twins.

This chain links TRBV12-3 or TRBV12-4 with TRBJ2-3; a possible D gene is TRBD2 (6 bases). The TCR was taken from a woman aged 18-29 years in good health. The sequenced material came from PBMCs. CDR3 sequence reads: CASREEGPASTDTQYF. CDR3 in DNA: TGTGCCAGCAGAGAGGAGGGGCCGGCTAGCACAGATACGCAGTATTTT.